This TCR beta chain was documented in a study of vaccination effects on CD4 cells after COVID-19 (dated by TCRdb to between 2021 and 2023). General notes on the study: In the ViraFEST assay, PBMC were stimulated with viral peptide pools, and TCR sequencing was then used to find antigen-specific CD4+ T cell clonotypes based on their expansion. Post-vaccine samples across the study were collected a median of 72 days after the second dose, with a range of 14 to 241. Some 2 million PBMC per well were cultured with approximately 10 ug/ml peptides in IMDM containing around 5.3% human AB serum, approximately 9.1 IU/ml IL-2 and gentamicin. SARS-CoV-2 spike-specific CD4+ TCR repertoires were compared before and after mRNA vaccination in COVID-19 convalescent patients and in infection-naive vaccine recipients. The full study included around nine COVID-19 convalescent patients and a handful of SARS-CoV-2-naive healthy vaccine recipients. The Oncomine TCR Beta short-read assay on an Illumina iSeq 100 was used to sequence cultures from other donors in the study.

After less than eleven days of culture, CD4+ T cells were isolated with the EasySep CD4+ T cell isolation kit. Two doses of either the BNT162b2 or the mRNA-1273 mRNA SARS-CoV-2 vaccine were administered to participants. None of the healthy vaccine recipients had a prior SARS-CoV-2 infection, which was confirmed by nucleocapsid antibody tests that came back negative both before and after vaccination. Half of the culture medium was replaced with fresh IL-2-containing medium on days 3 and 7. Unless otherwise noted, each peptide stimulation condition was cultured in triplicate wells. PBMC were separated from whole blood using Ficoll-Paque Plus gradient centrifugation and were then either cryopreserved at -140C or used fresh. The QIAamp micro DNA kit was used to extract genomic DNA from the cultured CD4+ T cells. V is shortened by 2 bases, J by 3 bases, and the region joining them spans 8 bases. The CDR3 contains 13 residues, cysteine and phenylalanine counted. Of the read, only the CDR3 DNA is kept; its 39 bases are in frame from base 1. Reading the germline V gene gives CDR1 SNHLY and CDR2 FYNNEI.

What the work shows at the level of the full study, not this receptor alone: Marked clonal contraction was observed in both infection-induced and vaccine-induced clones at late post-vaccination timepoints, consistent with waning T cell responses. Limitations of the study were the small number of convalescent patients and the absence of early post-infection timepoints. Among healthy vaccine recipients, nearly all vaccine-induced clones were SARS-CoV-2 mono-reactive, and only 1 of 255 was cross-reactive with common cold coronaviruses.

Libraries were built with the immunoSEQ multiplex PCR assay. DNA from the CD4+ T cells that had been cultured and isolated underwent TCR beta CDR3 sequencing. Per the original workflow: The analysis removed non-productive TCR sequences, trimmed reads to the CDR3 region, and retained only CDR3s that were 7 or more amino acids long. Antigen-specific clonotypes were identified using the MANAFEST web app by comparison of expansion in peptide wells against reference cultures. For clones to be considered positive, expansion at FDR<0.05 versus reference and all other wells, an odds ratio above 5, and a frequency above 0.1% in two replicate wells were required. Cross-reactive clonotypes were defined as significantly expanded in SARS-CoV-2 spike wells and in at least one common cold coronavirus spike condition. Levenshtein distance calculated with the stringdist R package was used to assess CDR3 similarity, and unrooted trees were constructed with ape in R 3.6.1. TCRdb stores this immuneACCESS table with in-frame sequences only. Part of the clones is absent; in the studies checked, under half of the shortfall reflects unresolved V genes, and no reason is known for the rest. That table supplies the V and J calls and clone size; D and trimming were determined from the DNA. This sample holds fewer than 75,000 clones; approximately 80% were observed only once. The ten largest clonotypes hold 3.5% to 5.5% of the sample.

Turning to this clone: The specificity of this receptor is unknown. The sample holds no much larger clone one base away, and base qualities are not on file.

The specimen was CD4+ T cells from PBMCs cultured without peptide, collected after COVID-19 vaccination. The chain is assembled from TRBV2 and TRBJ2-7, with the D gene call left open. The TCR was taken from a human donor who received a COVID-19 vaccine. The DNA sequence reads TGTGCCAGCAGTGAACAGACGGGCTACGAGCAGTACTTC. Its coded protein is CASSEQTGYEQYF.